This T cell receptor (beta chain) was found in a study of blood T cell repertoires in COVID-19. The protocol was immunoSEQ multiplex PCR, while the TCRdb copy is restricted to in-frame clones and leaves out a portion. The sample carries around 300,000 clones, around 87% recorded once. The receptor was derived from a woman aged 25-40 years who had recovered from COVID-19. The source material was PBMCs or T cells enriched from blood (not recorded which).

The chain's CDR3 is CSVQGQANQPQHF. The DNA for the CDR3 is TGCAGCGTCCAAGGACAGGCTAATCAGCCCCAGCATTTT. This sequence joins TRBV29-1 and TRBJ1-5; TRBD1 aligns across 7 bases. Trimming at V came to 6 bases and at J to 4 bases, leaving 6 bases not matched to a gene. CDR1 and CDR2 from the germline V gene are SQVTM and ANQGSEA. This CDR3 has 13 residues. The full variable domain, completed using reference TRBV29-1 and TRBJ1-5, is SAVISQKPSRDICQRGTSLTIQCQVDSQVTMMFWYRQQPGQSLTLIATANQGSEATYESGFVIDKFPISRPNLTFSTLTVSNMSPEDSSIYLCSVQGQANQPQHFGDGTRLSIL.